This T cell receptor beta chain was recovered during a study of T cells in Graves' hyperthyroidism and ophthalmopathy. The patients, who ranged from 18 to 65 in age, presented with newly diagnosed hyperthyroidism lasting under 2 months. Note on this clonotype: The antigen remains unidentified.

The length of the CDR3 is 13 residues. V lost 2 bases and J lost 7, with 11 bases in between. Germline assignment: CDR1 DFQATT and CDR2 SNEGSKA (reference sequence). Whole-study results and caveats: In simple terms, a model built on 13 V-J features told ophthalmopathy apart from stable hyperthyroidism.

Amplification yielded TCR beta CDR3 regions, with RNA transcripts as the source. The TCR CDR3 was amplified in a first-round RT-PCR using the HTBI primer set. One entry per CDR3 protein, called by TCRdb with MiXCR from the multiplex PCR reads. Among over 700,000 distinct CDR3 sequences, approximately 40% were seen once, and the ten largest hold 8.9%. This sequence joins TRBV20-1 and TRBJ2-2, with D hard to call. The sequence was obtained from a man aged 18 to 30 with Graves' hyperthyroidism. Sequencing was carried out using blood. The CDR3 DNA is TGCAGTGCTAGAAAGCTAAATGGCGGGGAGCTGTTTTTT. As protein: CSARKLNGGELFF.